One sample yielded the 28 T cell receptor beta chains listed below, sequenced in a study of blood T cell repertoires in COVID-19. Some clones are missing from TCRdb's copy, which holds only in-frame ones; the method was immunoSEQ multiplex PCR. Of roughly 300,000 clones in the sample, 80% to 95% are singletons; the top ten hold 1% to 1.3%. Sequencing used PBMCs or T cells enriched from blood (not recorded which). Source of these receptors: a woman in her 30s who had recovered from COVID-19.

This chain links TRBV5-1 with TRBJ1-4, with 10 bases identical to TRBD1. This CDR3 is built from 15 residues. The ends lost 4 bases at V and 8 bases at J; junction bases unmatched: 8. Looked up from germline, CDR1 is SGHRS and CDR2 is YFSETQ. The CDR3 DNA is TGCGCCAGCAGCCCCGGGACAGGGGTTGGCGAAAAACTGTTTTTT. Translated, it gives CASSPGTGVGEKLFF.

The chain uses TRBV7-2 and TRBJ2-3; 12 bases map to TRBD2. This CDR3 has 16 amino acids. Germline V gives CDR1 SGHTA, CDR2 FQGNSA. J lost 6 bases, V lost 5 bases, and 9 bases had no gene match. DNA for the CDR3: TGTGCCAGCAGCCCTCTCCTAGCGGGAGGGCGGGATACGCAGTATTTT. The encoded protein is CASSPLLAGGRDTQYF. Using reference TRBV7-2 and TRBJ2-3 for the parts outside the CDR3, the full variable domain is GAGVSQSPSNKVTEKGKDVELRCDPISGHTALYWYRQSLGQGLEFLIYFQGNSAPDKSGLPSDRFSAERTGGSVSTLTIQRTQQEDSAVYLCASSPLLAGGRDTQYFGPGTRLTVL.

This clone occurred a few times. The rearrangement uses TRBV19 and TRBJ2-2; 8 bases map to TRBD1. CDR1 LNHDA and CDR2 SQIVND come from the germline V gene (reference sequence). The junction had 6 bases not matched to a gene; V was cut back by 4 bases and J by 5 bases. This CDR3 spans 15 amino acids. DNA of the CDR3: TGTGCCAGTAGTACCGGGACAGGAGGTACCGGGGAGCTGTTTTTT. This sequence encodes CASSTGTGGTGELFF.

This chain links TRBV30 with TRBJ1-2; D not resolved. The CDR3 consists of 13 residues. From germline, CDR1 is GTSNPN and CDR2 SVGIG (reference sequence). Trimming shortened V by 2 bases and J by 4 bases, and 11 bases separated the two germline ends. CDR3 amino acids: CAWSFDSGYGYTF. The CDR3 DNA follows: TGTGCCTGGAGTTTTGATAGTGGCTATGGCTACACCTTC. The whole variable domain, remainder taken from reference TRBV30 and TRBJ1-2, is SQTIHQWPATLVQPVGSPLSLECTVEGTSNPNLYWYRQAAGRGLQLLFYSVGIGQISSEVPQNLSASRPQDRQFILSSKKLLLSDSGFYLCAWSFDSGYGYTFGSGTRLTVV.

The V gene is TRBV21-1, the J gene TRBJ2-7; the table gives TRBD1 as D, unverified against the DNA. TRBV21-1 counts as a pseudogene. This CDR3 region has 16 residues. This CDR3 reads CASSSRVGDRGYEQYF. Written as DNA, the CDR3 is TGTGCCAGCAGCTCCCGGGTAGGGGACAGAGGCTACGAGCAGTACTTC.

This chain links TRBV2 with TRBJ1-2, with unresolved D. The V and J ends lost 4 bases and 9 bases respectively, with 12 bases between them. The CDR3 loop spans 12 amino acids. The V gene's germline CDR1 is SNHLY and CDR2 FYNNEI. This chain's CDR3 is CASSAMGPRYTF. CDR3 sequence (DNA): TGTGCCAGCAGTGCAATGGGCCCTCGCTACACCTTC.

V and J are TRBV6-1 and TRBJ1-2; TRBD1 aligns across 10 bases. Germline lookup yields CDR1 MNHNS and CDR2 SASEGT. The CDR3 is 17 residues long. V shed 4 bases, J shed 14 bases, and the junction held 22 bases outside the gene matches. CDR3 protein: CASSVEQPASGTGEMTF. The CDR3 DNA sequence: TGTGCCAGCAGTGTCGAACAACCCGCCTCCGGGACAGGGGAAATGACCTTC.

This clone has a single count. The chain has TRBV28 and TRBJ1-5; 9 nucleotides align to TRBD1. V lost 5 bases, J lost 6 bases, and 5 bases stayed unmatched. The V gene's germline CDR1 is MDHEN and CDR2 SYDVKM. This CDR3 comprises 14 residues. This chain's CDR3 is CASSDTGGSQPQHF. The CDR3, as DNA: TGTGCCAGCAGTGATACAGGGGGCTCTCAGCCCCAGCATTTT.

This chain links TRBV9 with TRBJ1-3, with D maybe TRBD1 (5 bases). Trimming shortened V by 3 bases and J by 2 bases, and 9 bases separated the two germline ends. This CDR3 comprises 14 residues. Germline assignment: CDR1 SGDLS and CDR2 YYNGEE. The CDR3 DNA reads as TGTGCCAGCAGCGCCCGGACAACTGGAAACACCATATATTTT. It encodes CASSARTTGNTIYF.

The chain has TRBV18 and TRBJ2-3, with TRBD2 matching 9 bases. This CDR3 comprises 14 residues. Germline CDR1 KGHSH, CDR2 LQKENI. V lost 6 bases, J lost 5 bases, and 6 bases stayed unmatched. CDR3 residues: CASSEREEGDTQYF. In DNA form, the CDR3 reads TGTGCCAGCTCTGAGCGGGAGGAAGGAGATACGCAGTATTTT.

J is TRBJ1-3 and V is TRBV9, with no clear D. CDR3 length: 17 amino acids. The ends were cut back, 0 bases at V and 4 bases at J, with 17 bases in the middle. Germline V gene lookup returns CDR1 SGDLS and CDR2 YYNGEE. CDR3 in amino acids: CASSVGPGVSGGNTIYF. CDR3 DNA sequence: TGTGCCAGCAGCGTAGGCCCGGGTGTTTCTGGGGGAAACACCATATATTTT.

The J gene is TRBJ2-1, the V gene TRBV7-8; 7 bases map to TRBD1. V lost 2 bases to trimming and J lost 8 bases; unmatched junction nucleotides: 3. The CDR3 covers 13 residues. Germline V gene sequence: CDR1 SGHVS, CDR2 FQNEAQ. CDR3 coding DNA: TGTGCCAGCAGCTTACCGGGACAGCATGAGCAGTTCTTC. Its protein is CASSLPGQHEQFF. The full variable domain, rest sourced from reference TRBV7-8 and TRBJ2-1, is GAGVSQSPRYKVAKRGQDVALRCDPISGHVSLFWYQQALGQGPEFLTYFQNEAQLDKSGLPSDRFFAERPEGSVSTLKIQRTQQEDSAVYLCASSLPGQHEQFFGPGTRLTVL.

The V call is TRBV5-1, the J call TRBJ2-1, with D perhaps matching TRBD1 (6 bases). Germline V gene data show CDR1 as SGHRS and CDR2 as YFSETQ. V lost 1 base and J lost 7, with 6 bases in between. This CDR3 region has 12 residues. CDR3 DNA sequence: TGCGCCAGCAGCTTGCAGGGGAATGAGCAGTTCTTC. Translated: CASSLQGNEQFF.

The rearrangement links TRBV4-3 to TRBJ1-4, with D possibly being TRBD1 (5 bases). V was cut by 1 base and J by 0 bases, with 24 bases left in between. The germline gives CDR1 LGHNA, CDR2 YSLEER. This CDR3 is 21 amino acids long. The CDR3 coding sequence is TGCGCCAGCAGCCAAGGTTTTATCCAGGGTCTTCTCCCCGCAACTAATGAAAAACTGTTTTTT. Amino acid sequence: CASSQGFIQGLLPATNEKLFF.

The chain carries TRBV5-5 and TRBJ2-3, with 9 bases that match TRBD1. V trimming: 1 base; J trimming: 5 bases; junction bases outside the gene matches: 8. This CDR3 has 16 residues. The germline V gene encodes CDR1 SGHKS and CDR2 YYEKEE (reference sequence). The CDR3: CASSLSSGQGEDTQYF. The CDR3, as DNA: TGTGCCAGCAGCTTGTCCTCGGGACAGGGTGAAGATACGCAGTATTTT.

V and J are TRBV7-9 and TRBJ1-2, with 10 positions matching TRBD1. V trimming: 5 bases; J trimming: 14 bases; junction bases outside the gene matches: 14. Per germline, CDR1 SEHNR and CDR2 FQNEAQ (reference sequence). This CDR3 is 14 amino acids long. CDR3 DNA sequence: TGTGCCAGCAGCACGGGACAGGGGCACTCTTATGGTACCTTC. This sequence encodes CASSTGQGHSYGTF. Filled out from reference TRBV7-9 and TRBJ1-2, the complete variable domain reads DTGVSQNPRHKITKRGQNVTFRCDPISEHNRLYWYRQTLGQGPEFLTYFQNEAQLEKSRLLSDRFSAERPKGSFSTLEIQRTEQGDSAMYLCASSTGQGHSYGTFGSGTRLTVV.

This clone was seen a few times. This rearrangement joins TRBV7-9 to TRBJ2-1, with D uncertain. Between the trimmed V and J ends, which lost 5 bases and 8 bases, there was a span of 13 bases. Germline assignment: CDR1 SEHNR and CDR2 FQNEAQ (reference sequence). The CDR3 sequence is 13 residues long. The DNA of the CDR3 is TGTGCCAGCAGCCCGCCCCTAGTCTATGAGCAGTTCTTC. Its protein is CASSPPLVYEQFF.

This sequence joins TRBV14 and TRBJ1-1, with D possibly being TRBD1 (6 bases). V lost 0 bases to trimming and J lost 11 bases, with 13 bases between them. The CDR3 loop spans 13 amino acids. Germline V gene lookup returns CDR1 SGHDN and CDR2 FVKESK. Written as DNA, the CDR3 is TGTGCCAGCAGCCAAGATGAGGGGGTTAGGGCTTTCTTT. Translated, it gives CASSQDEGVRAFF.

V and J are TRBV19 and TRBJ2-2; 9 bases are a match to TRBD2. The CDR3 contains 15 residues. J gave up 6 bases and V 3 bases, and 5 bases lay outside the gene matches. CDR1 and CDR2 from the germline V gene are LNHDA and SQIVND (reference sequence). CDR3 coding DNA: TGTGCCAGTAGTATGTTAGCGGGAGCCTCCGGGGAGCTGTTTTTT. Its translation is CASSMLAGASGELFF.

The chain joins TRBV4-3 to TRBJ2-2, with D unresolved. V was trimmed by 0 bases and J by 2 bases, leaving 10 bases between them. The CDR3 extends over 16 amino acids. Germline V lookup: CDR1 LGHNA, CDR2 YSLEER. In DNA, the CDR3 is TGCGCCAGCAGCCAAGATCCTCTTATTAACACCGGGGAGCTGTTTTTT. It codes for CASSQDPLINTGELFF.

The chain employs TRBV5-1 and TRBJ1-4; 8 bases agree with TRBD1. CDR1 and CDR2 (germline): SGHRS, YFSETQ. There are 17 residues in the CDR3. V lost 2 bases, J lost 4 bases, and 10 bases stayed unmatched. The CDR3 nucleotides read TGCGCCAGCAGCTTCACGCCGGACAGGGTTTTTAATGAAAAACTGTTTTTT. Translation: CASSFTPDRVFNEKLFF. Combining the CDR3 with reference TRBV5-1 and TRBJ1-4 gives the whole variable domain KAGVTQTPRYLIKTRGQQVTLSCSPISGHRSVSWYQQTPGQGLQFLFEYFSETQRNKGNFPGRFSGRQFSNSRSEMNVSTLELGDSALYLCASSFTPDRVFNEKLFFGSGTQLSVL.

The chain combines TRBV24-1 with TRBJ2-3, with a possible D match to TRBD2 (6 bases). Germline V gives CDR1 KGHDR, CDR2 SFDVKD. Trimming pared 4 bases from V and 4 bases from J, leaving 17 bases between. The CDR3 sequence is 16 residues long. The CDR3 DNA is TGTGCCACCAGTGACAAGAGCGGGCGTGGTGCAGATACGCAGTATTTT. Translation: CATSDKSGRGADTQYF.

This rearrangement joins TRBV6-5 to TRBJ1-2; 8 bases line up with TRBD1. Trimming took 5 bases from V and 7 from J; bases not matched to a gene: 12. Germline lookup yields CDR1 MNHEY and CDR2 SVGAGI. This CDR3 has 15 residues. CDR3: CASSPGQAFLGGYTF. CDR3 coding DNA: TGTGCCAGCAGTCCGGGACAGGCATTCCTGGGTGGCTACACCTTC.

V and J are TRBV5-1 and TRBJ2-2; 7 bases are shared with TRBD1. This CDR3 spans 15 amino acids. V was clipped by 3 bases and J by 2 bases; unmatched bases: 4. Germline V gives CDR1 SGHRS, CDR2 YFSETQ. The CDR3 here is CASSSGQPNTGELFF. The CDR3 DNA follows: TGCGCCAGCAGCTCGGGACAGCCCAACACCGGGGAGCTGTTTTTT. Full variable domain (remainder filled in from reference TRBV5-1 and TRBJ2-2): KAGVTQTPRYLIKTRGQQVTLSCSPISGHRSVSWYQQTPGQGLQFLFEYFSETQRNKGNFPGRFSGRQFSNSRSEMNVSTLELGDSALYLCASSSGQPNTGELFFGEGSRLTVL.

This chain connects TRBV5-1 to TRBJ1-2, with 8 bases identical to TRBD1. Germline CDR1 reads SGHRS; CDR2 reads YFSETQ. J gave up 4 bases and V 0 bases, and 5 bases lay outside the gene matches. This CDR3 is built from 15 residues. CDR3 amino acids: CASSLGQGTSYGYTF. In DNA, the CDR3 is TGCGCCAGCAGCTTGGGACAGGGGACGAGCTATGGCTACACCTTC. The entire variable domain, with the rest obtained from reference TRBV5-1 and TRBJ1-2, is as follows: KAGVTQTPRYLIKTRGQQVTLSCSPISGHRSVSWYQQTPGQGLQFLFEYFSETQRNKGNFPGRFSGRQFSNSRSEMNVSTLELGDSALYLCASSLGQGTSYGYTFGSGTRLTVV.

Only one count was recorded for this clone. The rearrangement links TRBV5-1 to TRBJ2-1; 7 bases fit TRBD1. Germline V gene lookup returns CDR1 SGHRS and CDR2 YFSETQ. The CDR3 sequence is 15 residues long. The V and J ends lost 0 bases and 4 bases, in that order; junction bases with no gene match: 4. For the CDR3, the DNA is TGCGCCAGCAGCTTGGGCCAGGGGGTGTACAATGAGCAGTTCTTC. Amino acid sequence: CASSLGQGVYNEQFF.

V gene TRBV28 combines with J gene TRBJ1-2, with D unresolved. Trimming shortened V by 3 bases and J by 8 bases, and 19 bases separated the two germline ends. Per the germline V gene, CDR1 is MDHEN and CDR2 is SYDVKM. This CDR3 is built from 15 residues. The CDR3 DNA reads TGTGCCAGCAGTTTCTTATCCGGCCAGGAACAGGGCTACACCTTC. It translates to CASSFLSGQEQGYTF.

V and J are TRBV29-1 and TRBJ2-1, with D possibly being TRBD2 (6 bases). CDR1 is SQVTM, CDR2 ANQGSEA, per germline. The CDR3 loop spans 14 amino acids. Trimming removed 5 bases from V and 5 bases from J, with 16 bases in between. The CDR3 DNA follows: TGCAGCGTTCCGTTGGGAGGAAGCCACAATGAGCAGTTCTTC. Translation gives CSVPLGGSHNEQFF.